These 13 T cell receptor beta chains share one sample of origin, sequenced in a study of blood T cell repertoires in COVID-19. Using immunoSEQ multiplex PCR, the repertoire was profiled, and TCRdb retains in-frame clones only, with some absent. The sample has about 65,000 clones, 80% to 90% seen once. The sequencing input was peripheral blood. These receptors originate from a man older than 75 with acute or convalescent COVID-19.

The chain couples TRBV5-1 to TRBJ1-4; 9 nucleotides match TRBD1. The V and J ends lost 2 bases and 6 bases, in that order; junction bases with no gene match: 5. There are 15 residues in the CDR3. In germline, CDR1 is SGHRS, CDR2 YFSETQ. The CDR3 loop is CASSFDRGRDEKLFF. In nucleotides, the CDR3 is TGCGCCAGCAGCTTCGACAGGGGGAGGGATGAAAAACTGTTTTTT.

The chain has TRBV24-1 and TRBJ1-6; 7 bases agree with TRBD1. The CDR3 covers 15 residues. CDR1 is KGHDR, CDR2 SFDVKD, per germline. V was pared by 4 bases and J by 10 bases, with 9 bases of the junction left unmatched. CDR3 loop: CATSDFDRECSPLHF. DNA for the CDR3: TGTGCCACCAGTGACTTCGACAGGGAGTGCTCACCCCTCCACTTT.

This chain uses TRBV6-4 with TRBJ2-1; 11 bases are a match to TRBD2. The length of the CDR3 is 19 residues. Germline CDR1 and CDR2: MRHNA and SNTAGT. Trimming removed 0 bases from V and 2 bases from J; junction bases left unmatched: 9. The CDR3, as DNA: TGTGCCAGCAGTGACTCGAGTCTAGCGGGGGGCTCCGCCTACAATGAGCAGTTCTTC. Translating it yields CASSDSSLAGGSAYNEQFF.

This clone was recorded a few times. The CDR3 DNA sequence: TGTGCCAGCAGCCTCACTGGGAGGGTTCAGGCAGAGACCCAGTACTTC. Protein: CASSLTGRVQAETQYF. This chain links TRBV7-3 with TRBJ2-5, with 7 bases lining up with TRBD2. The CDR3 covers 16 residues. Unmatched junction bases numbered 13, after V lost 5 bases and J lost 4 bases. CDR1 and CDR2 from the germline V gene are SGHTA and FQGTGA.

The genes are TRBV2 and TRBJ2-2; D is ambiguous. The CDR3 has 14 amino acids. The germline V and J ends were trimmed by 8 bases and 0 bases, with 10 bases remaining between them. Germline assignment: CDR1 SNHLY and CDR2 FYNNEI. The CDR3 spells CASHQQPNTGELFF. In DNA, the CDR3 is TGTGCCAGCCACCAACAGCCGAACACCGGGGAGCTGTTTTTT.

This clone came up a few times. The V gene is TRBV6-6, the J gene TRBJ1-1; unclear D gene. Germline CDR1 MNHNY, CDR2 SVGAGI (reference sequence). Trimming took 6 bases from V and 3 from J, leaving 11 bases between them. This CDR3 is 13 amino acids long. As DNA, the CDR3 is TGTGCCAGCAGACCTAAGTCCCACACTGAAGCTTTCTTT. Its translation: CASRPKSHTEAFF.

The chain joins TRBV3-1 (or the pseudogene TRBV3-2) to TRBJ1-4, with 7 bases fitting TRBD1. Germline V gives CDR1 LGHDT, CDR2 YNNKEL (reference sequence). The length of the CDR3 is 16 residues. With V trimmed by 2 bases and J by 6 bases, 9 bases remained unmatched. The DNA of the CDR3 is TGTGCCAGCAGCCAAAACGGTCGCAGGGGGGATGAAAAACTGTTTTTT. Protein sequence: CASSQNGRRGDEKLFF.

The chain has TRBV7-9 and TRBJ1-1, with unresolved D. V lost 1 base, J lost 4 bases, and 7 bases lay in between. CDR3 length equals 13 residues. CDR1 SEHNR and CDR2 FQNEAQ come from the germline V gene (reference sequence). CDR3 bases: TGTGCCAGCAGCTTAGATGGGAGCACTGAAGCTTTCTTT. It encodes CASSLDGSTEAFF.

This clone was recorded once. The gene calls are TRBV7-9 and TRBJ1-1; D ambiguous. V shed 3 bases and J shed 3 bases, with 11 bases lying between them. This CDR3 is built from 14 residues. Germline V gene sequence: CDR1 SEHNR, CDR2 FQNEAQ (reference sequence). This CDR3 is CASSFSRVDTEAFF. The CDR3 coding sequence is TGTGCCAGCAGCTTTTCCCGGGTCGACACTGAAGCTTTCTTT.

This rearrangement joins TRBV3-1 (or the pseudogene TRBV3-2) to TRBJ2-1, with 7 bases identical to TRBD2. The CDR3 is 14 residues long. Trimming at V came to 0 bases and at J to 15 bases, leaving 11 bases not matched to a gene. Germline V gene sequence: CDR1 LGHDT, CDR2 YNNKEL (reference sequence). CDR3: CASSQDATSRVPFF. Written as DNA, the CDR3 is TGTGCCAGCAGCCAAGATGCGACTAGCCGAGTGCCGTTCTTC.

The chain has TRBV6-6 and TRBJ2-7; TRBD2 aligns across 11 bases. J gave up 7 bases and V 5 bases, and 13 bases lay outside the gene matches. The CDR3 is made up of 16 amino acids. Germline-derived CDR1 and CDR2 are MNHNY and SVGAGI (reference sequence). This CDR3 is CASSPILAGGPREQYF. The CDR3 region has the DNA TGTGCCAGCAGTCCGATATTAGCGGGGGGGCCTCGTGAGCAGTACTTC.

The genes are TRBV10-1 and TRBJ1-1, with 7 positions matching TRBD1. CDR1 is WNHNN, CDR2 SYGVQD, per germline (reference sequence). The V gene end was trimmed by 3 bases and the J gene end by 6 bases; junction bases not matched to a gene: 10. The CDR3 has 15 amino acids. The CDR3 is CASSDPRGNGSEAFF. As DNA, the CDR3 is TGCGCCAGCAGTGACCCCAGGGGGAACGGGTCTGAAGCTTTCTTT.

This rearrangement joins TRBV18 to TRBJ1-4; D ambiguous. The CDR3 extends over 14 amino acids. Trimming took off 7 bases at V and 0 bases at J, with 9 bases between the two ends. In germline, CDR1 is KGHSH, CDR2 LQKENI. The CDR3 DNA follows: TGTGCCAGCTATGAACGCGCAACTAATGAAAAACTGTTTTTT. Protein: CASYERATNEKLFF.